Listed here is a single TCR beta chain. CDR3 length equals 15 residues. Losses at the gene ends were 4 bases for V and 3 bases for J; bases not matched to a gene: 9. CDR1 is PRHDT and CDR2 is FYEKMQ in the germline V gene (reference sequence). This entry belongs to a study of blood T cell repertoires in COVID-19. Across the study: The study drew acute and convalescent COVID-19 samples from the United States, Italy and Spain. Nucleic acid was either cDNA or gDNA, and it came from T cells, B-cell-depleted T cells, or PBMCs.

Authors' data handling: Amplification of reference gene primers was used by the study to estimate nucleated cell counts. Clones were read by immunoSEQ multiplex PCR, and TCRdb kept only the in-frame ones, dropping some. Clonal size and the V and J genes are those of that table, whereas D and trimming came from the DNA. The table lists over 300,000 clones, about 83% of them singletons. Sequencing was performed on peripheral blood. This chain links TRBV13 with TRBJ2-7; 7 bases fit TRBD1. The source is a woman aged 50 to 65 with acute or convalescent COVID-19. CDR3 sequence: CASSSRGSNNYEQYF. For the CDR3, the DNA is TGTGCCAGCAGCTCCAGGGGGTCCAACAACTACGAGCAGTACTTC. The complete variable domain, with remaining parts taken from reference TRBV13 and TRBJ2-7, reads AAGVIQSPRHLIKEKRETATLKCYPIPRHDTVYWYQQGPGQDPQFLISFYEKMQSDKGSIPDRFSAQQFSDYHSELNMSSLELGDSALYFCASSSRGSNNYEQYFGPGTRLTVT.